A single sample is the source of the 28 T cell receptor beta chains below, sequenced in a study of TIL therapy for anti-PD-1-resistant metastatic lung cancer. The immunoSEQ assay was v3. Sequencing used immunoSEQ multiplex PCR; TCRdb keeps in-frame clones, though not all of them. The sample records about 50,000 clones, about three quarters being singletons. Time point: pre-treatment sample, taken before nivolumab and TIL therapy. Most excised metastases sampled were pleural nodules or supraclavicular lymph nodes. The starting material was tumor tissue, obtained at baseline. The receptors stem from a person aged 25-85 years with non-small cell lung cancer.

Details on this clone: This sample includes further DNA sequences coding for the same CDR3. The rearrangement links TRBV7-8 to TRBJ1-1; 9 nucleotides align to TRBD1. The ends lost 4 bases at V and 5 bases at J; junction bases unmatched: 2. This CDR3 is 13 amino acids long. Germline CDR1 is SGHVS and CDR2 is FQNEAQ. The CDR3 DNA follows: TGTGCCAGCAGCTCCGACAGGGGGACTGAAGCTTTCTTT. Amino acids: CASSSDRGTEAFF.

The chain uses TRBV5-1 and TRBJ2-5, with D uncertain. CDR3 length: 13 residues. The V gene's germline CDR1 is SGHRS and CDR2 YFSETQ. V was trimmed by 1 base and J by 4 bases, leaving 8 bases between them. CDR3 sequence reads: CASSLIPTETQYF. The CDR3 DNA follows: TGCGCCAGCAGCTTGATCCCGACAGAGACCCAGTACTTC.

J is TRBJ2-1 and V is TRBV27; 7 bases match TRBD1. V lost 5 bases and J lost 12; bases outside the gene matches: 13. Germline V gene lookup returns CDR1 MNHEY and CDR2 SMNVEV (reference sequence). This CDR3 is 14 amino acids long. CDR3 loop: CASSPTGTVLGQFF. The CDR3, as DNA: TGTGCCAGCAGTCCGACAGGGACGGTCCTAGGGCAGTTCTTC.

The rearrangement joins TRBV15 to TRBJ1-2; D gene ambiguous. Germline V gene sequence: CDR1 LNHNV, CDR2 YYDKDF (reference sequence). This CDR3 comprises 15 residues. With 3 bases removed from V and 8 bases from J, the gap between germline ends came to 19 bases. The CDR3 DNA is TGTGCCACCAGCAGCGATTATTTAGTCCTCGGCGGCTACACCTTC. It translates to CATSSDYLVLGGYTF.

This clone has just one count. The J gene is TRBJ1-6, the V gene TRBV6-5; TRBD1 matches 8 bases. The germline V gene encodes CDR1 MNHEY and CDR2 SVGAGI. The CDR3 extends over 15 amino acids. The V and J ends lost 5 bases and 3 bases, in that order; junction bases with no gene match: 3. CDR3 DNA sequence: TGTGCCAGCAGTCCCGGACAGGGCTATAATTCACCCCTCCACTTT. Translating gives CASSPGQGYNSPLHF.

The rearrangement links TRBV5-4 to TRBJ1-1, with D hard to call. Between the trimmed V and J ends, which lost 4 bases and 3 bases, there was a span of 13 bases. Germline assignment: CDR1 SGHNT and CDR2 YYREEE (reference sequence). CDR3 length: 14 residues. Here the CDR3 DNA reads TGTGCCAGCAGCGCGGGAGGGAGGGACACTGAAGCTTTCTTT. Its protein is CASSAGGRDTEAFF.

The chain uses TRBV2 and TRBJ1-2, with a weak D call TRBD1 (5 bases). The CDR3 contains 12 residues. Per the germline V gene, CDR1 is SNHLY and CDR2 is FYNNEI. Trimming stripped 6 bases from V and 4 bases from J, with 9 bases between. This CDR3 reads CASRSDSYGYTF. The CDR3 nucleotides are TGTGCCAGCAGATCCGACAGCTATGGCTACACCTTC.

This clone was detected once. The DNA of the CDR3 is TGTGCCAGCATCCTGAAGGGTAGTTCTGGCTACACCTTC. This translates into CASILKGSSGYTF. J is TRBJ1-2 and V is TRBV28, with no clear D. Germline V CDR1 and CDR2: MDHEN, SYDVKM. The V end lost 7 bases, the J end lost 7 bases, and 16 bases lay between the germline ends. The CDR3 has 13 amino acids.

Only one count was recorded for this clone. The V call is TRBV30, the J call TRBJ2-5, with D unresolved. V gave up 3 bases and J gave up 5 bases, with 7 bases separating them. The germline V gene has CDR1 GTSNPN and CDR2 SVGIG (reference sequence). The CDR3 covers 11 residues. CDR3 sequence reads: CAWRRQETQYF. DNA for the CDR3: TGTGCCTGGAGGCGGCAGGAGACCCAGTACTTC.

The J gene is TRBJ1-1, the V gene TRBV5-6; 10 positions match TRBD1. CDR3 length equals 14 residues. V trimming: 2 bases; J trimming: 3 bases; junction bases outside the gene matches: 1. Looked up from germline, CDR1 is SGHDT and CDR2 is YYEEEE. This CDR3 is CASSFGQGDTEAFF. The CDR3 nucleotides read TGTGCCAGCAGCTTCGGACAGGGGGACACTGAAGCTTTCTTT.

The V and J genes are TRBV7-9 and TRBJ2-2, with 8 bases aligning to TRBD2. Losses at the gene ends were 1 base for V and 3 bases for J; bases not matched to a gene: 10. Germline CDR1 SEHNR, CDR2 FQNEAQ (reference sequence). The CDR3 sequence is 18 residues long. CDR3 protein: CASSLVVLSGGYTGELFF. CDR3 nucleotide sequence: TGTGCCAGCAGCTTAGTTGTTCTCAGCGGGGGATACACCGGGGAGCTGTTTTTT. The full variable domain, in which reference TRBV7-9 and TRBJ2-2 provide the parts outside the CDR3, is DTGVSQNPRHKITKRGQNVTFRCDPISEHNRLYWYRQTLGQGPEFLTYFQNEAQLEKSRLLSDRFSAERPKGSFSTLEIQRTEQGDSAMYLCASSLVVLSGGYTGELFFGEGSRLTVL.

The V and J genes are TRBV7-3 and TRBJ2-3; 9 bases are shared with TRBD2. V lost 0 bases, J lost 3 bases, and 7 bases stayed unmatched. The CDR3 is 17 residues long. Per germline, CDR1 SGHTA and CDR2 FQGTGA. The CDR3: CASSLTASGAVTDTQYF. The CDR3 DNA reads as TGTGCCAGCAGCTTAACGGCTAGCGGGGCAGTAACAGATACGCAGTATTTT.

CDR3 DNA sequence: TGTGCCAGCAGTTACCTCATTACAGGAGGTTATGGCTACACCTTC. It encodes CASSYLITGGYGYTF. J is TRBJ1-2 and V is TRBV6-5; D is possibly TRBD1 (5 bases). The CDR3 has 15 amino acids. With 2 bases removed from V and 5 bases from J, the gap between germline ends came to 15 bases. The germline CDR1 and CDR2 sequences are MNHEY and SVGAGI.

This clone was observed a handful of times. The chain uses TRBV2 and TRBJ2-7, with D possibly called TRBD1 or TRBD2 (5 bases each). Trimming cost V 0 bases and J 3 bases, with 18 bases left between them. Germline CDR1 SNHLY, CDR2 FYNNEI. This CDR3 is 17 amino acids long. The CDR3 coding sequence is TGTGCCAGCAGTGAAGCGAGACCTACCGGGACGGGCTACGAGCAGTACTTC. Its translation is CASSEARPTGTGYEQYF.

V and J are TRBV9 and TRBJ1-1, with D tentatively TRBD1 (5 bases). Trimming removed 0 bases at V and 6 bases at J, with 9 bases between. This CDR3 has 13 amino acids. Per germline, CDR1 SGDLS and CDR2 YYNGEE. CDR3 amino acids: CASSVGGTSEAFF. CDR3 nucleotide sequence: TGTGCCAGCAGCGTAGGGGGGACCTCTGAAGCTTTCTTT.

The rearrangement uses TRBV10-2 and TRBJ2-5, with 9 bases that match TRBD2. V lost 3 bases and J lost 4; bases outside the gene matches: 3. The CDR3 covers 14 residues. Germline-derived CDR1 and CDR2 are WSHSY and SAAADI. The CDR3 DNA follows: TGCGCCAGCAGTGATATAGCGGGAGTAGAGACCCAGTACTTC. Protein product: CASSDIAGVETQYF.

The chain links TRBV5-1 to TRBJ2-7; possible D gene TRBD2, 5 bases. The CDR3 covers 13 residues. V was trimmed by 3 bases and J by 7 bases, leaving 14 bases between them. Germline CDR1 reads SGHRS; CDR2 reads YFSETQ. CDR3 DNA sequence: TGCGCCAGCAGCTACCGGAACCCGGGGGAGCAGTACTTC. Protein sequence: CASSYRNPGEQYF.

This clone was observed at least ten times. The V gene is TRBV5-6, the J gene TRBJ2-3; the match to TRBD1 covers 8 bases. The trim removed 2 bases at V and 1 base at J, leaving 3 bases unmatched. Germline V gene sequence: CDR1 SGHDT, CDR2 YYEEEE. The CDR3 runs to 15 residues. As DNA, the CDR3 is TGTGCCAGCAGCTTCAGGGGGCTGGGCACAGATACGCAGTATTTT. Translation: CASSFRGLGTDTQYF. The whole variable domain, filled in from reference TRBV5-6 and TRBJ2-3, reads DAGVTQSPTHLIKTRGQQVTLRCSPKSGHDTVSWYQQALGQGPQFIFQYYEEEERQRGNFPDRFSGHQFPNYSSELNVNALLLGDSALYLCASSFRGLGTDTQYFGPGTRLTVL.

The chain is built from TRBV28 and TRBJ2-7, with D possibly TRBD2 on 5 matching bases. This CDR3 is built from 12 residues. Germline V gene sequence: CDR1 MDHEN, CDR2 SYDVKM. V lost 7 bases, J lost 3 bases, and 10 bases lay in between. The CDR3 DNA follows: TGTGCCAGCAAGACTACTTACTACGAGCAGTACTTC. This translates into CASKTTYYEQYF.

The V call is TRBV9, the J call TRBJ2-5; D gene uncertain. The CDR3 is 13 amino acids. Deletions cut 4 bases from V and 5 bases from J, with 12 bases between. Germline loops: CDR1 SGDLS, CDR2 YYNGEE. The DNA for the CDR3 is TGTGCCAGCAGCCCCCAGGTCGGGGAGACCCAGTACTTC. It translates to CASSPQVGETQYF.

The gene calls are TRBV14 and TRBJ2-1; 10 nucleotides align to TRBD1. Germline CDR1 is SGHDN and CDR2 is FVKESK. This CDR3 is 16 amino acids long. V was clipped by 8 bases and J by 7 bases; unmatched bases: 14. This CDR3 is CASQPRGTGDTNEQFF. For the CDR3, the DNA is TGTGCCAGCCAACCGAGAGGGACAGGGGATACGAATGAGCAGTTCTTC. The variable domain in full, completed from reference TRBV14 and TRBJ2-1, reads EAGVTQFPSHSVIEKGQTVTLRCDPISGHDNLYWYRRVMGKEIKFLLHFVKESKQDESGMPNNRFLAERTGGTYSTLKVQPAELEDSGVYFCASQPRGTGDTNEQFFGPGTRLTVL.

This chain uses TRBV27 with TRBJ2-6; a possible D gene is TRBD1 (5 bases). V was shortened by 2 bases and J by 0 bases, with 11 bases between the two germline ends. This CDR3 comprises 17 residues. CDR1 and CDR2 from the germline V gene are MNHEY and SMNVEV (reference sequence). This chain's CDR3 is CASSLDQGYSGANVLTF. CDR3 DNA sequence: TGTGCCAGCAGTTTAGATCAGGGCTACTCTGGGGCCAACGTCCTGACTTTC.

The chain uses TRBV5-5 and TRBJ1-5; the match to TRBD1 covers 7 bases. Germline assignment: CDR1 SGHKS and CDR2 YYEKEE (reference sequence). The CDR3 is 17 residues long. V shed 2 bases, J shed 2 bases, and the junction held 10 bases outside the gene matches. The CDR3 DNA sequence: TGTGCCAGCAGCTTAGGACAGGCGCCGTTAGGCAATCAGCCCCAGCATTTT. Translated, it gives CASSLGQAPLGNQPQHF.

J is TRBJ1-1 and V is TRBV2; TRBD1 might be the D (5 bases). The V end lost 4 bases, the J end lost 1 base, and 7 bases lay between the germline ends. This CDR3 contains 13 residues. Germline CDR1 SNHLY, CDR2 FYNNEI. For the CDR3, the DNA is TGTGCCAGCAGTGTGCAGGGGAACACTGAAGCTTTCTTT. Amino acids: CASSVQGNTEAFF.

The chain carries TRBV15 and TRBJ2-7, with 9 positions matching TRBD2. Germline lookup yields CDR1 LNHNV and CDR2 YYDKDF (reference sequence). The V and J ends lost 0 bases and 2 bases, in that order; junction bases with no gene match: 8. CDR3 length: 17 residues. The CDR3 spells CATSRDRGRGATYEQYF. The CDR3 nucleotides are TGTGCCACCAGCAGAGATCGCGGGAGGGGGGCAACCTACGAGCAGTACTTC.

V usage is TRBV27 and J usage is TRBJ1-3; a weak D match, TRBD1 (6 bases). The V end lost 0 bases, the J end lost 0 bases, and 15 bases lay between the germline ends. CDR1 and CDR2 from the germline V gene are MNHEY and SMNVEV (reference sequence). The CDR3 sequence is 18 residues long. The chain's CDR3 is CASSLSIGGGHSGNTIYF. In nucleotides, the CDR3 is TGTGCCAGCAGTTTATCGATCGGGGGGGGCCACTCTGGAAACACCATATATTTT.

The rearrangement joins TRBV7-2 to TRBJ1-2; D possibly corresponds to TRBD1 (6 bases). The CDR3 runs to 15 residues. Germline CDR1 SGHTA, CDR2 FQGNSA. The V gene lost 2 bases and the J gene lost 6 bases, with 16 bases spanning the gap. This chain's CDR3 is CASSLSGGRGDGYTF. The DNA for the CDR3 is TGTGCCAGCAGCTTATCCGGGGGCCGAGGGGATGGCTACACCTTC. Full variable domain (missing parts from reference TRBV7-2 and TRBJ1-2): GAGVSQSPSNKVTEKGKDVELRCDPISGHTALYWYRQSLGQGLEFLIYFQGNSAPDKSGLPSDRFSAERTGGSVSTLTIQRTQQEDSAVYLCASSLSGGRGDGYTFGSGTRLTVV.

This clone was counted many times. The genes are TRBV4-3 and TRBJ2-2; D possibly matches TRBD1 or TRBD2 (7 bases each). V was shortened by 1 base and J by 3 bases, with 12 bases between the two germline ends. Germline V lookup: CDR1 LGHNA, CDR2 YSLEER. This CDR3 has 16 residues. CDR3 sequence reads: CASSQGGGGDTGELFF. The CDR3 nucleotides read TGCGCCAGCAGCCAAGGGGGAGGGGGCGACACCGGGGAGCTGTTTTTT.